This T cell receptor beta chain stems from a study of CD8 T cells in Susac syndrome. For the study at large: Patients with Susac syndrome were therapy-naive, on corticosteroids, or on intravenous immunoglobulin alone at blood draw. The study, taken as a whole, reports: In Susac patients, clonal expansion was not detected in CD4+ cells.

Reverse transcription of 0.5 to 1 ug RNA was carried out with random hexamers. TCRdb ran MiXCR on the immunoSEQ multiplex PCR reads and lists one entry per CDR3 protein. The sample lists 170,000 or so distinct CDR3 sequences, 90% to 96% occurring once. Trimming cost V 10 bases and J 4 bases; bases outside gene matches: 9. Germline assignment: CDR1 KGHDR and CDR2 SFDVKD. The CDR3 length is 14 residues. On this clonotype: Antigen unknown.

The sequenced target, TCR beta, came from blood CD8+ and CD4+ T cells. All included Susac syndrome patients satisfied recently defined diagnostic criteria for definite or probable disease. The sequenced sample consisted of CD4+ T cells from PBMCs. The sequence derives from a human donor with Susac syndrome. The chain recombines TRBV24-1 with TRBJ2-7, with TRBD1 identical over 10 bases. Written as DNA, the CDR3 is TGTGCCACACACCTCGGGACAGGGGATTACGAGCAGTACGTC. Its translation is CATHLGTGDYEQYV.